What follows are 3 T cell receptor beta chains derived from one specimen sequenced in a study of blood T cell repertoires in COVID-19. TCRdb keeps only in-frame clones here, not all; method: immunoSEQ multiplex PCR. The data contain a few hundred thousand clones, 70% to 90% of them singletons. Input material: PBMCs or T cells enriched from blood (not recorded which). All receptors derive from a woman aged 45-65 years who had been exposed to COVID-19.

The V call is TRBV10-1, the J call TRBJ2-2; 7 bases map to TRBD2. The ends lost 6 bases at V and 3 bases at J; junction bases unmatched: 1. This CDR3 is 13 amino acids long. Germline V gene sequence: CDR1 WNHNN, CDR2 SYGVQD (reference sequence). Written as DNA, the CDR3 is TGCGCCAGCAGGGGAGGGGACACCGGGGAGCTGTTTTTT. Amino acid sequence: CASRGGDTGELFF.

A note on this clone: This sample also contains other DNA sequences that code for the same CDR3. The chain is built from TRBV5-1 and TRBJ2-2; TRBD1 matches at 7 bases. Germline V lookup: CDR1 SGHRS, CDR2 YFSETQ. The CDR3 consists of 15 residues. The trim removed 3 bases at V and 1 base at J, leaving 3 bases unmatched. For the CDR3, the DNA is TGCGCCAGCAGCTCGGGACAGCTGAACACCGGGGAGCTGTTTTTT. Its translation: CASSSGQLNTGELFF.

This clone showed up just a few times. V is TRBV3-1 (or the pseudogene TRBV3-2) and J is TRBJ2-1; D is possibly TRBD2 (6 bases). The CDR3 is 17 residues long. Trimming left V 1 base short and J 8 bases short, with 21 bases between. The germline gives CDR1 LGHDT, CDR2 YNNKEL (reference sequence). CDR3 nucleotides: TGTGCCAGCAGCCAAGCGGGGGTAGGGATTTTTGTCTATGAGCAGTTCTTC. Translated: CASSQAGVGIFVYEQFF.